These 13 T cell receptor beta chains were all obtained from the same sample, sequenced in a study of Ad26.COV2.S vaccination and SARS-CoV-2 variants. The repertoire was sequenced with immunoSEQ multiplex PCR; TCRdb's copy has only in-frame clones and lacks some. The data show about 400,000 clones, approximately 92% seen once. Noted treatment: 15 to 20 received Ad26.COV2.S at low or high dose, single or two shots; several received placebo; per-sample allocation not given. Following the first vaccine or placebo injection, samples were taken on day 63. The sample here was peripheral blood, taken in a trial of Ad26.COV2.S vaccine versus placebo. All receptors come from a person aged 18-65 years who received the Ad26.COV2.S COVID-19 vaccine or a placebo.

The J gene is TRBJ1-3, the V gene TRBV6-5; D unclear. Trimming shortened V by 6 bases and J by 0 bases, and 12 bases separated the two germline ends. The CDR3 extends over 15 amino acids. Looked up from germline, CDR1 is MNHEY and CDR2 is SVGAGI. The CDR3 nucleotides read TGTGCCAGCAGCCTACTTCCCAGCTCTGGAAACACCATATATTTT. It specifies CASSLLPSSGNTIYF.

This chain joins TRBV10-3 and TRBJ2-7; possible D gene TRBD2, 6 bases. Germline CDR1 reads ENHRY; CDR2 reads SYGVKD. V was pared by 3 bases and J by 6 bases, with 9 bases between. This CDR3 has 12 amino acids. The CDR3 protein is CAISDGGVEQYF. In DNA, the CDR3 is TGTGCCATCAGTGACGGGGGTGTCGAGCAGTACTTC.

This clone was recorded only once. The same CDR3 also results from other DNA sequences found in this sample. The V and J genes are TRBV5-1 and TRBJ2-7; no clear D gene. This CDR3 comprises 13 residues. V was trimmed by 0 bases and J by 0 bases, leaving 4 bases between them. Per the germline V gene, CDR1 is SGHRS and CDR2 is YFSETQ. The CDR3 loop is CASSLGSSYEQYF. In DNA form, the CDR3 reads TGCGCCAGCAGCTTGGGTAGCTCCTACGAGCAGTACTTC.

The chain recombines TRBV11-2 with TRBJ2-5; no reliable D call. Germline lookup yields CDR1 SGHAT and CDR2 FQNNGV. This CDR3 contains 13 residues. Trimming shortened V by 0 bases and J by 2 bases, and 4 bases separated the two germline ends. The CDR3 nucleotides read TGTGCCAGCAGCTTAGAGAGACAAGAGACCCAGTACTTC. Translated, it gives CASSLERQETQYF.

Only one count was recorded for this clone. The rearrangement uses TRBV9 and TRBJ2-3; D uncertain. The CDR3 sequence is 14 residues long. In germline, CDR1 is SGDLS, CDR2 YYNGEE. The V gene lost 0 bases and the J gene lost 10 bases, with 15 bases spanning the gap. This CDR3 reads CASSVERAPPAQYF. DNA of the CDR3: TGTGCCAGCAGCGTAGAACGCGCGCCCCCTGCGCAGTATTTT.

CDR3 nucleotide sequence: TGTGCCAGCAGTTCCCCAGGGGACCCCTCCGAGCAGTACTTC. This translates into CASSSPGDPSEQYF. V and J are TRBV28 and TRBJ2-7; weak D call: TRBD1 (6 bases). The CDR3 spans 14 residues. Germline V gene lookup returns CDR1 MDHEN and CDR2 SYDVKM. With 4 bases removed from V and 6 bases from J, the gap between germline ends came to 16 bases.

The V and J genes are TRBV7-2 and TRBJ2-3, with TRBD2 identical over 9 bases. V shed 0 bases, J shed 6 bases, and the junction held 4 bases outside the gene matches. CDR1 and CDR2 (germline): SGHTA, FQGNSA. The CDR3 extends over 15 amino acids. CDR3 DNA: TGTGCCAGCAGCTTAGCGGCGGGGGGGCCTGATACGCAGTATTTT. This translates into CASSLAAGGPDTQYF.

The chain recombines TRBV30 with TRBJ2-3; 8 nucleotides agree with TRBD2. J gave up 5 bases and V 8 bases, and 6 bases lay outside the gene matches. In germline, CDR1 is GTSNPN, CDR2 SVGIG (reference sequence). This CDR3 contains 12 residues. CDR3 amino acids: CAGTRGGDTQYF. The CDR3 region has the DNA TGTGCCGGAACTCGGGGGGGAGATACGCAGTATTTT.

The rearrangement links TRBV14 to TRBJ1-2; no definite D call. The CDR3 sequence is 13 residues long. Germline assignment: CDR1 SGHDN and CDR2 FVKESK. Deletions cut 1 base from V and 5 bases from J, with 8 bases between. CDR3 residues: CASSQATGYGYTF. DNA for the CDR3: TGTGCCAGCAGCCAAGCTACTGGTTATGGCTACACCTTC.

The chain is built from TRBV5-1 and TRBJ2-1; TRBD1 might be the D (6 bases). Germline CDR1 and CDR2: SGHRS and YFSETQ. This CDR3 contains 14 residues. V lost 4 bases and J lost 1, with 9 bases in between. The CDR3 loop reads CASSNGQSYNEQFF. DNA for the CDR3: TGCGCCAGCAGCAATGGACAGTCCTACAATGAGCAGTTCTTC.

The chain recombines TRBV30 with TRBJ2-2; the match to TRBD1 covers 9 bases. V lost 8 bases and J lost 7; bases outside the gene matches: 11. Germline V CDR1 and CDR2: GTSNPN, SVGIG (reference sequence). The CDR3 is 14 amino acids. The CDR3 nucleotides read TGTGCCATAACAGGGGGCGCAATGAACGGGGAGCTGTTTTTT. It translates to CAITGGAMNGELFF.

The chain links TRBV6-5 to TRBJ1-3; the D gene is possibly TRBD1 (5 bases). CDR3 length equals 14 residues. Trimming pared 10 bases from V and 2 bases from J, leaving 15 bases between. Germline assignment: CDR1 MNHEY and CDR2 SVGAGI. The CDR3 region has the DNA TGTGCCAAGACCGGGACGGTCACTGGAAACACCATATATTTT. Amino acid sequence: CAKTGTVTGNTIYF.

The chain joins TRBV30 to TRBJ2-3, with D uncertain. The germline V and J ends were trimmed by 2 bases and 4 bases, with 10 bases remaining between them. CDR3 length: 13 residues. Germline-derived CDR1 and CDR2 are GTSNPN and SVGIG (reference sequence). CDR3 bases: TGTGCCTGGAGTATCTTCCCCCCAGATACGCAGTATTTT. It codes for CAWSIFPPDTQYF.